This entry lists 8 T cell receptor beta chains sequenced from one sample in a study of cytomegalovirus exposure and HLA in healthy donors. Amplification used 60 Vbeta primers and 13 Jbeta primers. Sequencing was performed with immunoSEQ multiplex PCR; in TCRdb, only in-frame clones are kept and a portion is missing. The data show around 180,000 clones, 65% to 85% seen once. Sequenced: PBMCs. These receptors all come from a man in his late teens or twenties in good health and CMV-seronegative.

In its sample, this clone was seen a few times. The chain recombines TRBV7-9 with TRBJ2-1, with 10 bases lining up with TRBD2. The CDR3 extends over 19 amino acids. With 5 bases clipped from V and 0 bases from J, the junction kept 13 bases outside the gene matches. Looked up from germline, CDR1 is SEHNR and CDR2 is FQNEAQ (reference sequence). CDR3 sequence (DNA): TGTGCCAGCAGCCCCGAAACCGGGACTAGCGAAAGCTCCTACAATGAGCAGTTCTTC. Translated, it gives CASSPETGTSESSYNEQFF. Full variable domain (outside the CDR3, taken from reference TRBV7-9 and TRBJ2-1): DTGVSQNPRHKITKRGQNVTFRCDPISEHNRLYWYRQTLGQGPEFLTYFQNEAQLEKSRLLSDRFSAERPKGSFSTLEIQRTEQGDSAMYLCASSPETGTSESSYNEQFFGPGTRLTVL.

The chain joins TRBV4-1 to TRBJ2-7, with D possibly being TRBD2 (6 bases). The V end lost 4 bases, the J end lost 3 bases, and 19 bases lay between the germline ends. Germline lookup yields CDR1 MGHRA and CDR2 YSYEKL. CDR3 size: 16 residues. The CDR3 DNA reads as TGCGCCAGCAGCCCCCCCGGGCCTAGCGCGAACTACGAGCAGTACTTC. Translating gives CASSPPGPSANYEQYF.

V gene TRBV14 combines with J gene TRBJ2-6; 12 bases line up with TRBD1. This CDR3 is 20 amino acids long. The germline V gene encodes CDR1 SGHDN and CDR2 FVKESK. Trimming at V came to 2 bases and at J to 4 bases, leaving 12 bases not matched to a gene. CDR3 DNA sequence: TGTGCCAGCAGCCAAAACACCGGGACAGGGGGCTGGGCCGGGGCCAACGTCCTGACTTTC. It encodes CASSQNTGTGGWAGANVLTF.

The rearrangement uses TRBV5-4 and TRBJ2-5; 7 nucleotides match TRBD1. Trimming removed 3 bases from V and 5 bases from J; junction bases left unmatched: 4. Germline CDR1 and CDR2: SGHNT and YYREEE (reference sequence). The length of the CDR3 is 13 residues. In nucleotides, the CDR3 is TGTGCCAGCAGCTCGACAGGGTCCGAGACCCAGTACTTC. This encodes CASSSTGSETQYF.

This clone has just a few counts. The chain recombines TRBV25-1 with TRBJ2-7; 7 bases match TRBD1. The CDR3 is 15 residues long. Germline assignment: CDR1 MGHDK and CDR2 SYGVNS. V was clipped by 5 bases and J by 3 bases; unmatched bases: 10. The CDR3 coding sequence is TGTGCCAGCAGTCGATTAGGGGGACAGCACTACGAGCAGTACTTC. This encodes CASSRLGGQHYEQYF.

Notes on this clone: An end of the junction does not agree with germline; a read error may underlie this. The V call is TRBV7-9, the J call TRBJ2-1; 11 bases are shared with TRBD1. Germline CDR1 reads SEHNR; CDR2 reads FQNEAQ (reference sequence). The CDR3 is 14 residues long. The CDR3 spells CSSSFRTGGDEQFF. In nucleotides, the CDR3 is TGTTCCAGCAGCTTTCGGACAGGGGGCGATGAGCAGTTCTTC.

V is TRBV11-2 and J is TRBJ2-1; 7 nucleotides match TRBD1. CDR1 and CDR2 from the germline V gene are SGHAT and FQNNGV. CDR3 length equals 15 residues. V lost 5 bases and J lost 3; bases outside the gene matches: 7. Written as DNA, the CDR3 is TGTGCCAGCAGCGCTCGACAGGGTCGCTACAATGAGCAGTTCTTC. Translating gives CASSARQGRYNEQFF.

This clone was observed once. The chain carries TRBV7-2 and TRBJ2-7, with D possibly being TRBD1 (6 bases). The CDR3 runs to 14 residues. From germline, CDR1 is SGHTA and CDR2 FQGNSA. Trimming removed 3 bases at V and 7 bases at J, with 16 bases between. CDR3 nucleotide sequence: TGTGCCAGCAGCTTTCCCACACAGGGATGGGAGCAGTACTTC. It is translated as CASSFPTQGWEQYF.